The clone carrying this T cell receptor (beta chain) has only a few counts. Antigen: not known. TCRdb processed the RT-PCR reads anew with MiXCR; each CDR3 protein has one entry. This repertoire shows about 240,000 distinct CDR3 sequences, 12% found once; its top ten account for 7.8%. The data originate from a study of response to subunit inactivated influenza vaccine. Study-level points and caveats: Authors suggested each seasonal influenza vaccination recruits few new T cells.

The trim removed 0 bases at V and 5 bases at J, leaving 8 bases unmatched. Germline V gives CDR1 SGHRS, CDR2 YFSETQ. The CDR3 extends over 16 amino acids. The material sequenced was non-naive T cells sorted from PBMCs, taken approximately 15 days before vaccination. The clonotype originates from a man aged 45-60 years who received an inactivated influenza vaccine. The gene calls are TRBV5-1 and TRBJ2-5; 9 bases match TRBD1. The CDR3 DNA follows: TGCGCCAGCAGCTTGGCCGGGACAGGGAAGGTGGAGACCCAGTACTTC. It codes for CASSLAGTGKVETQYF.